The TCR beta chain under discussion was sequenced for a study of T cells of healthy individuals. One entry per CDR3 protein results from TCRdb running MiXCR on the 5' RACE reads. The profile covers 50,000 to 55,000 distinct CDR3 sequences, with roughly 15% appearing a single time and about 16% taken by the ten largest. The CDR3 is 12 amino acids. The V end lost 5 bases, the J end lost 2 bases, and 10 bases lay between the germline ends. Germline V gives CDR1 GTSNPN, CDR2 SVGIG (reference sequence). This sequence joins TRBV30 and TRBJ2-7, with D hard to call. The sequence was collected from a human donor in good health. CDR3 region: CAWSSNPYEQYF. The CDR3 DNA is TGTGCCTGGTCATCGAACCCCTACGAGCAGTACTTC. Variable domain in full (rest from reference TRBV30 and TRBJ2-7): SQTIHQWPATLVQPVGSPLSLECTVEGTSNPNLYWYRQAAGRGLQLLFYSVGIGQISSEVPQNLSASRPQDRQFILSSKKLLLSDSGFYLCAWSSNPYEQYFGPGTRLTVT.